Below, 12 T cell receptor beta chains from the same sample are listed, as sequenced in a study of blood T cell repertoires in COVID-19. The method was immunoSEQ multiplex PCR; TCRdb's version includes in-frame clones alone and lacks a portion of them. The sample lists some 210,000 clones, roughly 94% occurring once. Material for sequencing was peripheral blood. All receptors derive from a man aged 25-40 years with acute or convalescent COVID-19.

The chain recombines TRBV6-5 with TRBJ2-7, with TRBD2 matching 10 bases. The V and J ends lost 2 bases and 1 base, in that order; junction bases with no gene match: 2. This CDR3 is 15 amino acids long. CDR1 MNHEY and CDR2 SVGAGI come from the germline V gene. In nucleotides, the CDR3 is TGTGCCAGCAGTTACGCTAGCGGGAGTTCCTACGAGCAGTACTTC. It yields the protein CASSYASGSSYEQYF.

The chain is built from TRBV19 and TRBJ2-3, with 14 bases matching TRBD2. Trimming took 4 bases from V and 0 from J; bases not matched to a gene: 9. Germline V gene data show CDR1 as LNHDA and CDR2 as SQIVND (reference sequence). This CDR3 is 19 amino acids long. Here the CDR3 reads CASSNGLAGGRSSTDTQYF. CDR3 DNA: TGTGCCAGTAGTAACGGACTAGCGGGGGGCCGATCAAGCACAGATACGCAGTATTTT.

The chain carries TRBV5-1 and TRBJ2-7; weak D call: TRBD1 (5 bases). Germline V gene data show CDR1 as SGHRS and CDR2 as YFSETQ. V was clipped by 0 bases and J by 2 bases, with 12 bases between them. This CDR3 has 15 amino acids. CDR3 protein: CASSLVDTLTYEQYF. CDR3 DNA sequence: TGCGCCAGCAGCTTGGTGGACACCCTCACCTACGAGCAGTACTTC.

The chain carries TRBV19 and TRBJ2-2, with 14 bases matching TRBD2. The CDR3 has 19 residues. V was clipped by 4 bases and J by 6 bases; unmatched bases: 13. The germline V gene has CDR1 LNHDA and CDR2 SQIVND (reference sequence). The CDR3 region is CASSTFETSGGADSGELFF. The CDR3 nucleotides read TGTGCCAGTAGTACCTTCGAGACTAGCGGGGGGGCTGACTCCGGGGAGCTGTTTTTT.

This sequence joins TRBV9 and TRBJ1-3; unclear D gene. The CDR3 is 13 amino acids. Germline V gene sequence: CDR1 SGDLS, CDR2 YYNGEE. The V end lost 4 bases, the J end lost 0 bases, and 5 bases lay between the germline ends. DNA of the CDR3: TGTGCCAGCAGCCCCCACTCTGGAAACACCATATATTTT. Translating gives CASSPHSGNTIYF.

The V and J genes are TRBV6-5 and TRBJ2-7; D possibly corresponds to TRBD1 (6 bases). In germline, CDR1 is MNHEY, CDR2 SVGAGI. The CDR3 contains 11 residues. V lost 7 bases and J 7 bases, leaving 11 bases between the germline ends. In DNA, the CDR3 is TGTGCCAGCAAGAACAGGGCTGAGCAGTACTTC. The encoded protein is CASKNRAEQYF.

The gene calls are TRBV5-1 and TRBJ1-1, with 11 bases aligning to TRBD1. The CDR3 runs 15 residues. CDR1 and CDR2 from the germline V gene are SGHRS and YFSETQ. With 3 bases clipped from V and 4 bases from J, the junction kept 5 bases outside the gene matches. The CDR3 coding sequence is TGCGCCAGCAGCTGGACCGGGACAGGGGGCACTGAAGCTTTCTTT. It yields the protein CASSWTGTGGTEAFF.

The count of this clone is one. The rearrangement links TRBV10-3 to TRBJ1-6; 8 bases are a match to TRBD1. V shed 8 bases, J shed 7 bases, and the junction held 4 bases outside the gene matches. The germline V gene has CDR1 ENHRY and CDR2 SYGVKD. The CDR3 spans 13 residues. Here the CDR3 reads CAIGQGGNSPLHF. DNA for the CDR3: TGTGCCATCGGACAGGGCGGGAATTCACCCCTCCACTTT.

This chain connects TRBV11-2 to TRBJ2-7; weak D call: TRBD1 (5 bases). Per germline, CDR1 SGHAT and CDR2 FQNNGV. V dropped 1 base and J dropped 9 bases, with 19 bases sitting between them. The CDR3 consists of 15 residues. The chain's CDR3 is CASSLVTQVTTRQYF. CDR3 coding DNA: TGTGCCAGCAGCTTAGTTACACAGGTCACAACACGGCAGTACTTC.

The chain combines TRBV5-4 with TRBJ2-2, with D maybe TRBD2 (6 bases). This CDR3 is built from 15 residues. The V gene lost 3 bases and the J gene lost 4 bases, with 13 bases spanning the gap. The germline V gene encodes CDR1 SGHNT and CDR2 YYREEE (reference sequence). The CDR3 sequence: CASSWGTPSTGELFF. The CDR3 DNA is TGTGCCAGCAGCTGGGGGACTCCGTCCACCGGGGAGCTGTTTTTT. Using reference TRBV5-4 and TRBJ2-2 for the parts outside the CDR3, the full variable domain is ETGVTQSPTHLIKTRGQQVTLRCSSQSGHNTVSWYQQALGQGPQFIFQYYREEENGRGNFPPRFSGLQFPNYSSELNVNALELDDSALYLCASSWGTPSTGELFFGEGSRLTVL.

The gene calls are TRBV6-5 and TRBJ1-5; the match to TRBD1 covers 7 bases. From germline, CDR1 is MNHEY and CDR2 SVGAGI. V trimming: 8 bases; J trimming: 6 bases; junction bases outside the gene matches: 10. This CDR3 contains 14 residues. The chain's CDR3 is CASSRDSSPQPQHF. As DNA, the CDR3 is TGTGCCAGCTCACGGGACAGTTCGCCTCAGCCCCAGCATTTT.

The chain employs TRBV3-1 (or the pseudogene TRBV3-2) and TRBJ2-2; unclear D gene. The V gene's germline CDR1 is LGHDT and CDR2 YNNKEL (reference sequence). There are 13 residues in the CDR3. The germline V and J ends were trimmed by 4 bases and 3 bases, with 6 bases remaining between them. The CDR3 protein is CASSRAHTGELFF. The CDR3, as DNA: TGTGCCAGCAGCCGGGCGCACACCGGGGAGCTGTTTTTT.